This T cell receptor (beta chain) was sequenced in a study of shared clonotypes between healthy human individuals. Study in general: CD4 naive and CD4 memory each took three plates per donor, while CD8 naive took two and CD8 memory one.

The CDR3 spans 11 residues. The V gene lost 4 bases and the J gene lost 5 bases, with 5 bases spanning the gap. Per germline, CDR1 ENHRY and CDR2 SYGVKD. This clone was picked up one time. What it binds is not known. This CDR3 is also generated by other DNA sequences in the sample. CD4+ cell separation produced CD45RA+ naive and CD45RA-negative memory subsets. The sorted-subset replicate PCRs were given about 210 ng DNA, which is around 29,000 T cell genomes. Measured with immunoSEQ multiplex PCR; TCRdb has only the in-frame clones, and not every one. The table lists about 2.3 million clones, approximately 95% of them singletons. Overall study results and limits: The donor pool, a small one, limited the genetic and exposure-history diversity represented.

The V call is TRBV10-3, the J call TRBJ2-5; D call uncertain. Sequencing input: naive CD4+ T cells from PBMCs. Subset in this sample: CD45RA+ positively selected. The receptor comes from a man aged 18 to 30 in good health. Some clones in this sample may be carry-over from other donors' samples. The CDR3 nucleotides read TGTGCCATCAGTGGTGGTGAGACCCAGTACTTC. Amino acid sequence: CAISGGETQYF.